Listed below are T cell receptor beta chains from one sample, sequenced in a study of blood T cell repertoires in COVID-19. Sequencing was performed with immunoSEQ multiplex PCR; in TCRdb, only in-frame clones are kept and a portion is missing. This table holds over 350,000 clones, roughly 92% found once. Material: PBMCs or T cells enriched from blood (not recorded which). The receptors derive from a woman aged 40 to 55 who had been exposed to COVID-19. Both conserved end residues are part of each CDR3. Each record gives: CDR3 length, V gene, D gene, J gene, CDR3 DNA, CDR3 protein. A D gene is named only where the DNA matches it firmly.

13,TRBV5-1,TRBD2,TRBJ2-7,TGCGCCAGCAGTCGGGAGGGTTCCTACGAGCAGTACTTC,CASSREGSYEQYF
14,TRBV19,TRBD1,TRBJ1-1,TGTGCCAGTAGTATTTTGGGACAGGGTTTACGAGCTTTCTTT,CASSILGQGLRAFF
15,TRBV7-2,-,TRBJ1-6,TGTGCCAGCAGCTTAGAATCAAACTATAATTCACCCCTCCACTTT,CASSLESNYNSPLHF
14,TRBV27,-,TRBJ2-1,TGTGCCAGCAGTTTAGGGCAGGGTTTCGATGAGCAGTTCTTC,CASSLGQGFDEQFF
14,TRBV5-4,-,TRBJ2-3,TGTGCCAGCAGCGCCCAGGTACTAGGAGATACGCAGTATTTT,CASSAQVLGDTQYF
16,TRBV5-4,TRBD2,TRBJ2-7,TGTGCCAGCAGCTTGGGGGAAAAGCGGGGCTCCTACGAGCAGTACTTC,CASSLGEKRGSYEQYF
14,TRBV5-4,-,TRBJ1-1,TGTGCCAGCATCGTCCAGGGAAAGAACACTGAAGCTTTCTTT,CASIVQGKNTEAFF
20,TRBV15,TRBD2,TRBJ2-1,TGTGCCACCAGCAGAGGACCGGGGCTAGCGGGTGTCATCTCCTACAATGAGCAGTTCTTC,CATSRGPGLAGVISYNEQFF
13,TRBV3-1/TRBV3-2,-,TRBJ1-1,TGTGCCAGCAGCCTTATGATCCGCCAGGAAGCTTTCTTT,CASSLMIRQEAFF
17,TRBV7-9,-,TRBJ1-1,TGTGCCAGCGGTCAGGCCCTGGGAGGGGGAATGAACACTGAAGCTTTCTTT,CASGQALGGGMNTEAFF
17,TRBV5-1,-,TRBJ1-3,TGCGCCAGCAGCTTGGGTACCAGGTCTGGCTCTGGAAACACCATATATTTT,CASSLGTRSGSGNTIYF
13,TRBV9,-,TRBJ1-2,TGTGCCAGCAGCGGACACAGGGAATCGGGCTACACCTTC,CASSGHRESGYTF
17,TRBV7-6,-,TRBJ2-7,TGTGCCAGCAGCTTCGCTATTCTTCCGGGGGAGTACTACGAGCAGTACTTC,CASSFAILPGEYYEQYF
15,TRBV30,-,TRBJ1-2,TGTGCCTGGAGTCTACCTCGACTGGTTTTATATGGCTACACCTTC,CAWSLPRLVLYGYTF
15,TRBV6-1,-,TRBJ2-7,TGTGCCAGCAGTGAAGTAAAGGCAGGGAAGAACGAGCAGTACTTC,CASSEVKAGKNEQYF
15,TRBV19,-,TRBJ1-1,TGTGCCAGTAGTATAGCATCAGGGCCGAACACTGAAGCTTTCTTT,CASSIASGPNTEAFF